The T cell receptor beta chain described here comes from a study of OX40 agonist ivuxolimab in advanced cancers. CDR1 and CDR2 from the germline V gene are MDHEN and SYDVKM. CDR3 length: 12 amino acids. Trimming pared 2 bases from V and 7 bases from J, leaving 7 bases between. Details on this clone: No antigen is known for it.

Whole-study findings and limits: At 0.1 to 3.0 mg/kg and by week 6, clonal expansion occurred in CD4+ and CD8+ blood T cells. Averaging showed that CD8+ T cells had more expanded clones than CD4+ did.

TCRdb's table, derived via immunoSEQ multiplex PCR, lists solely in-frame clones and lacks some. This table has around 60,000 clones, approximately 87% appearing once. The origin of this receptor is an adult with an advanced solid tumor such as melanoma, head and neck, liver or kidney cancer. The chain employs TRBV28 and TRBJ2-3; the D gene is possibly TRBD1 (6 bases). Sequenced here: CD4+ or CD8+ T cells sorted from blood, sampled in a trial of the OX40 agonist ivuxolimab. The CDR3 DNA follows: TGTGCCAGCAGTTTACAGGGGCATACGCAGTATTTT. It encodes CASSLQGHTQYF.